The clone carrying this T cell receptor (beta chain) has only a few counts. CDR1 and CDR2 from the germline V gene are DFQATT and SNEGSKA (reference sequence). The CDR3 contains 15 residues. V lost 6 bases to trimming and J lost 3 bases; unmatched junction nucleotides: 11. TCRdb passed the 5' RACE reads through MiXCR, listing each CDR3 protein once. The sample contains some 690,000 distinct CDR3 sequences, over 20% of which appear only once. This record comes from a study of identical twins. The sample was also reused in another study, on T cells expressing NK-cell markers. As reported in that work: An anti-gamma-delta TCR antibody was added in several experiments. It restricted sorting to alpha-beta TCR-expressing T cells. Also leading the CD3+CD56-NKG2C+ fraction in a few donors were these clonotypes.

Sequencing was done on a sample of PBMCs. V is TRBV20-1 and J is TRBJ2-3, with 8 positions matching TRBD2. This TCR came from a woman between 18 and 30 years old in good health. The CDR3 DNA is TGCAGTGCAGACGACTATGAGCGGGGGACAGATACGCAGTATTTT. Translation: CSADDYERGTDTQYF.